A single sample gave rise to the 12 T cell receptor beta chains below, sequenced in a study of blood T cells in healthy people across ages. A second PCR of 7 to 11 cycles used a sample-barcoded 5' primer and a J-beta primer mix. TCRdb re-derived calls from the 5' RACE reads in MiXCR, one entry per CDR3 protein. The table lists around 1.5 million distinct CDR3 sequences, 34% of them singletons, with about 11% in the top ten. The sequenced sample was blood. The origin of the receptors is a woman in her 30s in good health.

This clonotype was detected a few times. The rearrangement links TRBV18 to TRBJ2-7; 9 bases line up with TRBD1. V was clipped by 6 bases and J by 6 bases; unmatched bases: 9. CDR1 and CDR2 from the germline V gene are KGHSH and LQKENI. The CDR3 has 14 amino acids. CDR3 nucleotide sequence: TGTGCCAGCTCTCCCGGGACAGGGTTTCGCGAGCAGTACTTC. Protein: CASSPGTGFREQYF.

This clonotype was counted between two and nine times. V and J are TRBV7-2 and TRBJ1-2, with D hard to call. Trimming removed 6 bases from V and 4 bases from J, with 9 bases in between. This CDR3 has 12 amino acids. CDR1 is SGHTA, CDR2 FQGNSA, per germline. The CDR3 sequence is CASREWGYGYTF. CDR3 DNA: TGTGCCAGCAGGGAATGGGGCTATGGCTACACCTTC. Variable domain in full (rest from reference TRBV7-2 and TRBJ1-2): GAGVSQSPSNKVTEKGKDVELRCDPISGHTALYWYRQSLGQGLEFLIYFQGNSAPDKSGLPSDRFSAERTGGSVSTLTIQRTQQEDSAVYLCASREWGYGYTFGSGTRLTVV.

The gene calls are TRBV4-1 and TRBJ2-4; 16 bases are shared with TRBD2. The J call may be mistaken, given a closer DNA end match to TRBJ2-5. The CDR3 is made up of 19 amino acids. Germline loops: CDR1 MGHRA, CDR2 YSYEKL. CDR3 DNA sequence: TGCGCCAGCAGCCACCCGGGACTAGCGGGGGGGCCGGGACAAGAGACCCAGTACTTC. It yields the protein CASSHPGLAGGPGQETQYF.

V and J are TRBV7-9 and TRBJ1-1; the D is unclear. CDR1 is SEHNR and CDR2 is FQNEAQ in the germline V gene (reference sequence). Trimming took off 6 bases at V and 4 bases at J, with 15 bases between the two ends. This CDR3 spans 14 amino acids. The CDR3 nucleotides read TGTGCCAGCAGACGAGACTTCCCCGGCACTGAAGCTTTCTTT. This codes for CASRRDFPGTEAFF.

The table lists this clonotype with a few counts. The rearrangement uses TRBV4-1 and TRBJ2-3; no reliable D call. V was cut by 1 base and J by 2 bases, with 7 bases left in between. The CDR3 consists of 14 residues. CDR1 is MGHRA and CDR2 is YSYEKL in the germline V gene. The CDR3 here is CASSQVLITDTQYF. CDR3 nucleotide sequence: TGCGCCAGCAGCCAAGTGCTAATCACAGATACGCAGTATTTT.

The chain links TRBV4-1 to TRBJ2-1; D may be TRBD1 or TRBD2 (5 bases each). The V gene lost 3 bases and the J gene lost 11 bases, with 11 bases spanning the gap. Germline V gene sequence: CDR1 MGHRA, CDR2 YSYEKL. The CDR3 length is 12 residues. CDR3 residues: CASSHLRDQQFF. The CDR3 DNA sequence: TGCGCCAGCAGCCACCTCCGGGACCAGCAGTTCTTC.

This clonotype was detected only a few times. CDR3 loop: CASSLSLAVSYNEQFF. The CDR3 DNA follows: TGCGCCAGCAGCTTGTCCCTAGCGGTCTCCTACAATGAGCAGTTCTTC. The chain employs TRBV5-1 and TRBJ2-1, with 7 bases identical to TRBD2. Germline V gene data show CDR1 as SGHRS and CDR2 as YFSETQ. With 1 base clipped from V and 0 bases from J, the junction kept 4 bases outside the gene matches. CDR3 size: 16 residues.

The CDR3, as DNA: TGCGCCAGCAGCCTGGGAGGTGACAGGGCGTTTGGCTACACCTTC. This encodes CASSLGGDRAFGYTF. The chain recombines TRBV5-1 with TRBJ1-2, with 7 bases that match TRBD1. CDR3 length: 15 amino acids. CDR1 and CDR2 (germline): SGHRS, YFSETQ. V was clipped by 4 bases and J by 7 bases; unmatched bases: 13.

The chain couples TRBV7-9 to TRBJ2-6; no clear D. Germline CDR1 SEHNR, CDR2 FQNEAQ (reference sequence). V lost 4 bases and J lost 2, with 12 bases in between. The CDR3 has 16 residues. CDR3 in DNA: TGTGCCAGCAGCTCCATACTCGCGACTGGGGCCAACGTCCTGACTTTC. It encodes CASSSILATGANVLTF.

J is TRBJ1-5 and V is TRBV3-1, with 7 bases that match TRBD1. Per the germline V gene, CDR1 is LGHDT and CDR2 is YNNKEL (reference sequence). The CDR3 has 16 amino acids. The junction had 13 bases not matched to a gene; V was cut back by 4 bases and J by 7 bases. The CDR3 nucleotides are TGTGCCAGCAGCCCGACAATTGGGACAGCGGACCAGCCCCAGCATTTT. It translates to CASSPTIGTADQPQHF.

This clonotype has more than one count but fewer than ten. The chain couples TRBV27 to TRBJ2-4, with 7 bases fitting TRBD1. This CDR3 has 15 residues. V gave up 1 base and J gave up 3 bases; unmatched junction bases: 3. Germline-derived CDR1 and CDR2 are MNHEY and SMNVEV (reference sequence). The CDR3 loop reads CASSLFGDSKNIQYF. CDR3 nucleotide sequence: TGTGCCAGCAGTTTATTCGGGGACAGCAAAAACATTCAGTACTTC.

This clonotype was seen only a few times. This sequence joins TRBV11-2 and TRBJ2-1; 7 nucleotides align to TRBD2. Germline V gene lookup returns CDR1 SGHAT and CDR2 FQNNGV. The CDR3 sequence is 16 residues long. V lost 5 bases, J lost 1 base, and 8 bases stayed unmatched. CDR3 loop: CASSGGGSGSYNEQFF. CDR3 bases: TGTGCCAGCAGCGGGGGGGGGTCGGGGTCCTACAATGAGCAGTTCTTC.